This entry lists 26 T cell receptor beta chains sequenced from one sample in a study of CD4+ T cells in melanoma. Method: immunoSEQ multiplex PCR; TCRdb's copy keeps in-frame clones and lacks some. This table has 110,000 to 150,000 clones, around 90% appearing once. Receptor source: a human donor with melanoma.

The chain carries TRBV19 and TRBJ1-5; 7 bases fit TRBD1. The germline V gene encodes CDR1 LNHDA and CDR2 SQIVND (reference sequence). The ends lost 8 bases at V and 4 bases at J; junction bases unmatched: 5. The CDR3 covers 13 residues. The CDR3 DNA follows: TGTGCCAGTGGCCGACAGGGAAATCAGCCCCAGCATTTT. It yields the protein CASGRQGNQPQHF.

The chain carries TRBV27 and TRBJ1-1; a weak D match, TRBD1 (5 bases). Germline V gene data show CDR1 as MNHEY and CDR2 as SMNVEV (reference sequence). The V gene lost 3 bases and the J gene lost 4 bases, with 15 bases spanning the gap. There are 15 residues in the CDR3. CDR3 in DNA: TGTGCCAGCAGTTTCTATGGGGCGCGGGGCACTGAAGCTTTCTTT. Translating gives CASSFYGARGTEAFF.

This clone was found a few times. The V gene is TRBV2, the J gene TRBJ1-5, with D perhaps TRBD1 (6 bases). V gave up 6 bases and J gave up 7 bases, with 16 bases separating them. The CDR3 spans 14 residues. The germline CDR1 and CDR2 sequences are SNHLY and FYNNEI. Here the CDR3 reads CASRRRGTYQPQHF. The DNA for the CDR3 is TGTGCCAGCAGGAGAAGGGGGACCTACCAGCCCCAGCATTTT.

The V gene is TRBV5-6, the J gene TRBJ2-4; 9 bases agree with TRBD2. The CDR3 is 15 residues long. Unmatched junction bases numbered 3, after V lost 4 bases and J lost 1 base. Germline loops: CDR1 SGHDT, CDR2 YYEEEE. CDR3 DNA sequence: TGTGCCAGCAGCCCCACTAGCGGGGCCAAAAACATTCAGTACTTC. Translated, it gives CASSPTSGAKNIQYF.

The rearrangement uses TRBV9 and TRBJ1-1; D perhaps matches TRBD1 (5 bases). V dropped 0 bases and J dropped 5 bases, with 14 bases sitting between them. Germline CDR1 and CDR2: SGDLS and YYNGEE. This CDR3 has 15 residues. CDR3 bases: TGTGCCAGCAGCGTAGTATCAGGGTCCTGGACTGAAGCTTTCTTT. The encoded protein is CASSVVSGSWTEAFF. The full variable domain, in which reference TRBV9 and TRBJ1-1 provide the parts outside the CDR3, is DSGVTQTPKHLITATGQRVTLRCSPRSGDLSVYWYQQSLDQGLQFLIQYYNGEERAKGNILERFSAQQFPDLHSELNLSSLELGDSALYFCASSVVSGSWTEAFFGQGTRLTVV.

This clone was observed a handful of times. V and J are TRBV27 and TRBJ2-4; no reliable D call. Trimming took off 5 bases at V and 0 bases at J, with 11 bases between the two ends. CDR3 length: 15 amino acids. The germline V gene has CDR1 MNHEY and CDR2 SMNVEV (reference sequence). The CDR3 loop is CASSSQRLAKNIQYF. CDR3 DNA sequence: TGTGCCAGCAGTAGCCAGAGGCTAGCCAAAAACATTCAGTACTTC.

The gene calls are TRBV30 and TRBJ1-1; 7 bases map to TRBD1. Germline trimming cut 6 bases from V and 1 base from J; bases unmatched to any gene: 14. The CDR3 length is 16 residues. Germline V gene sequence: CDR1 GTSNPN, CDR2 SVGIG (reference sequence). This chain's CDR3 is CACGPQGVRKNTEAFF. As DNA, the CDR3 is TGTGCCTGCGGACCTCAGGGGGTGAGGAAGAACACTGAAGCTTTCTTT.

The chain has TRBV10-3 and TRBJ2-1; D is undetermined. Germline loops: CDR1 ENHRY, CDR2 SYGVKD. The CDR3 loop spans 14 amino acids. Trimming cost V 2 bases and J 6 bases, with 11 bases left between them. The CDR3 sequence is CAISEPEKGNEQFF. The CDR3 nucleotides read TGTGCCATCAGTGAGCCCGAAAAAGGCAATGAGCAGTTCTTC.

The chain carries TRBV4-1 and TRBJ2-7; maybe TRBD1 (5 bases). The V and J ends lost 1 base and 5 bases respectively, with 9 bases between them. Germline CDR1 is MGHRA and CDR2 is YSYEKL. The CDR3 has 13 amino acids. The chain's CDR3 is CASSQVQGHEQYF. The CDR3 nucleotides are TGCGCCAGCAGCCAAGTCCAGGGCCACGAGCAGTACTTC.

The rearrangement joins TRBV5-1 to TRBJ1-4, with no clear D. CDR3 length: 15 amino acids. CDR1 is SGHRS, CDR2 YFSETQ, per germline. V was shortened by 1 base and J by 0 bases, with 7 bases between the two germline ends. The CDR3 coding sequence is TGCGCCAGCAGCTTGAGCGCTTCAACTAATGAAAAACTGTTTTTT. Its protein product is CASSLSASTNEKLFF.

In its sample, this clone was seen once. CDR3 nucleotides: TGTGCCAGCAGCTTAGAACTGAACACTGAAGCTTTCTTT. This sequence encodes CASSLELNTEAFF. The rearrangement uses TRBV11-3 and TRBJ1-1, with D unresolved. CDR1 is SGHNT and CDR2 is YENEEA in the germline V gene. The CDR3 extends over 13 amino acids. The ends were cut back, 0 bases at V and 0 bases at J, with 2 bases in the middle.

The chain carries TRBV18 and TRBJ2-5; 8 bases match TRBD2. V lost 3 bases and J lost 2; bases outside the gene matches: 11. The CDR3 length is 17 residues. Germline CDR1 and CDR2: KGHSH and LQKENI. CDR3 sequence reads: CASSPPGPAGDQETQYF. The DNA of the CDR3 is TGTGCCAGCTCACCGCCGGGGCCAGCGGGGGATCAAGAGACCCAGTACTTC.

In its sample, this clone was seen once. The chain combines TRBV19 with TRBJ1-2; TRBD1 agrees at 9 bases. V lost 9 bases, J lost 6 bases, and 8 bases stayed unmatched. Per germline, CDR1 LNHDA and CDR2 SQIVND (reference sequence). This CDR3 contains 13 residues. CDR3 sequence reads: CASHQRTGDGYTF. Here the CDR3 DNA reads TGTGCCAGCCATCAACGGACAGGGGATGGCTACACCTTC.

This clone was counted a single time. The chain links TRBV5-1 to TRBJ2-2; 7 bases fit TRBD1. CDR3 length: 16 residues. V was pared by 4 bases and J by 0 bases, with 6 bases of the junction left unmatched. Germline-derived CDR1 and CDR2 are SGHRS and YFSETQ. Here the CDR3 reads CASSRQGSTNTGELFF. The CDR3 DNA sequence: TGCGCCAGCAGCCGACAGGGATCGACGAACACCGGGGAGCTGTTTTTT.

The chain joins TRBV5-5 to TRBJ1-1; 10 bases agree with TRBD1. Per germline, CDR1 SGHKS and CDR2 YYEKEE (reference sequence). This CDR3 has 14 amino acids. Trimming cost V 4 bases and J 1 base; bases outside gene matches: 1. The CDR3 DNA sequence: TGTGCCAGCAGCCGACAGGGGGCGAACACTGAAGCTTTCTTT. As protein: CASSRQGANTEAFF.

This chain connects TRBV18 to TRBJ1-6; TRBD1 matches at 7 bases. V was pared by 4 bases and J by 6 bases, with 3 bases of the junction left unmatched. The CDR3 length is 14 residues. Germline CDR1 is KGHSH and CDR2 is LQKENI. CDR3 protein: CASSLDRLNSPLHF. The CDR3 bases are TGTGCCAGCTCACTGGACAGGCTTAATTCACCCCTCCACTTT.

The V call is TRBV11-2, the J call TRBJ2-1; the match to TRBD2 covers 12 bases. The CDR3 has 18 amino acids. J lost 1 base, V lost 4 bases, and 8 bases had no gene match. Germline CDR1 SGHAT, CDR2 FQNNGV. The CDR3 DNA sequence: TGTGCCAGCAGCTCCGGACTAGCGGGGCCTGGATCCTACAATGAGCAGTTCTTC. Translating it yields CASSSGLAGPGSYNEQFF. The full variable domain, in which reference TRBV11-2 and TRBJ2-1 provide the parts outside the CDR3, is EAGVAQSPRYKIIEKRQSVAFWCNPISGHATLYWYQQILGQGPKLLIQFQNNGVVDDSQLPKDRFSAERLKGVDSTLKIQPAKLEDSAVYLCASSSGLAGPGSYNEQFFGPGTRLTVL.

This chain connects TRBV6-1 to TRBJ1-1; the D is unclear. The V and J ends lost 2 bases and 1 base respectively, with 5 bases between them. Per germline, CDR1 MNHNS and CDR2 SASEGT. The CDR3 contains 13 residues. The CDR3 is CASSESPNTEAFF. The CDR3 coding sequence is TGTGCCAGCAGTGAAAGCCCGAACACTGAAGCTTTCTTT.

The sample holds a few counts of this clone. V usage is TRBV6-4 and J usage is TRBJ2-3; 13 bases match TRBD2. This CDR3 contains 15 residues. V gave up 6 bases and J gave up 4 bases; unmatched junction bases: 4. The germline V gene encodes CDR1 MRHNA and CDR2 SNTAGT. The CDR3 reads CASRTTSGGPDTQYF. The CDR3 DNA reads TGTGCCAGCAGAACGACTAGCGGGGGGCCAGATACGCAGTATTTT.

The CDR3 here is CASSFGDRDSYEQYF. CDR3 bases: TGTGCCAGCAGCTTCGGCGACCGAGACTCCTACGAGCAGTACTTC. The J gene is TRBJ2-5, the V gene TRBV5-6; D not certain. The J call is in doubt because the DNA end fits TRBJ2-7 better. Per germline, CDR1 SGHDT and CDR2 YYEEEE. The CDR3 extends over 15 amino acids.

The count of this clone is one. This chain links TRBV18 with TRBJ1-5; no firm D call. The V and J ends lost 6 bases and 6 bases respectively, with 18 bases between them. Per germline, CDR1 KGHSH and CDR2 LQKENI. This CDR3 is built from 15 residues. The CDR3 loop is CASSPSMGGVQPQHF. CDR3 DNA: TGTGCCAGCTCCCCCTCGATGGGTGGGGTTCAGCCCCAGCATTTT.

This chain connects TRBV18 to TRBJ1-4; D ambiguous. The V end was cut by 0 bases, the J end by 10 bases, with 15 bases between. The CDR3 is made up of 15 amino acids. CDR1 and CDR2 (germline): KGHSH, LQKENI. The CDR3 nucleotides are TGTGCCAGCTCACCACCCGAAGGGAGTGAAGGAAAACTGTTTTTT. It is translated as CASSPPEGSEGKLFF. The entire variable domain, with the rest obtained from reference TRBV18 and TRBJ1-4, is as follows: NAGVMQNPRHLVRRRGQEARLRCSPMKGHSHVYWYRQLPEEGLKFMVYLQKENIIDESGMPKERFSAEFPKEGPSILRIQQVVRGDSAAYFCASSPPEGSEGKLFFGSGTQLSVL.

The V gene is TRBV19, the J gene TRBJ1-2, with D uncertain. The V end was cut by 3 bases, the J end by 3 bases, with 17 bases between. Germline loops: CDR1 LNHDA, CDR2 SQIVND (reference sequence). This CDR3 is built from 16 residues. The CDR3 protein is CASSILNPDKDYGYTF. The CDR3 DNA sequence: TGTGCCAGTAGTATTTTGAATCCGGATAAGGACTATGGCTACACCTTC. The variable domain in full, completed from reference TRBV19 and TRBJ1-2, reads DGGITQSPKYLFRKEGQNVTLSCEQNLNHDAMYWYRQDPGQGLRLIYYSQIVNDFQKGDIAEGYSVSREKKESFPLTVTSAQKNPTAFYLCASSILNPDKDYGYTFGSGTRLTVV.

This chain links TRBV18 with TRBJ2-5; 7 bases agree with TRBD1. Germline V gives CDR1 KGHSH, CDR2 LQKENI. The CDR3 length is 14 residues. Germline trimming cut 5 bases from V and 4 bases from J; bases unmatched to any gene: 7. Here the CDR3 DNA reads TGTGCCAGCTCAACCCGGACAGGAAGAGAGACCCAGTACTTC. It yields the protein CASSTRTGRETQYF.

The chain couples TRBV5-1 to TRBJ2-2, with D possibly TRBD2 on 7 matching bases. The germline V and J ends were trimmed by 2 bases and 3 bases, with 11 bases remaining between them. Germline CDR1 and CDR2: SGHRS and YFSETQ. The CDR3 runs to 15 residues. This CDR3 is CASSFEGGDTGELFF. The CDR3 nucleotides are TGCGCCAGCAGCTTTGAGGGGGGGGACACCGGGGAGCTGTTTTTT.

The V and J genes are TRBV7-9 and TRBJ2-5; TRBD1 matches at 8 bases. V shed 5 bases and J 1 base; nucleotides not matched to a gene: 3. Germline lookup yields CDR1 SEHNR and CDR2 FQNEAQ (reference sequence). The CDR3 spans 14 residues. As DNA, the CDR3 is TGTGCCAGCAGCGCCGGGACAGGCCAAGAGACCCAGTACTTC. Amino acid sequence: CASSAGTGQETQYF.